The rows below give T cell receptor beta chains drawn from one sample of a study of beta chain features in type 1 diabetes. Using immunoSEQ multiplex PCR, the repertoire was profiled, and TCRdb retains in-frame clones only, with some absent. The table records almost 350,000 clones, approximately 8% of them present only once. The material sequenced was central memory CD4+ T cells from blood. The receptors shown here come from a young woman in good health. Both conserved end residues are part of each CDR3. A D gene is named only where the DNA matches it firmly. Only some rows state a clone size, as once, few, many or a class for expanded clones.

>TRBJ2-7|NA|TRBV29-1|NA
CSVVGQGSSYEQYF
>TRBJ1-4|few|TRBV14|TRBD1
CASSPRTGPGELFF
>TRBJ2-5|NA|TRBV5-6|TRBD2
CASSLVSGGQETQYF
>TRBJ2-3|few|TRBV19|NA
CASSKQEAWIDTQYF
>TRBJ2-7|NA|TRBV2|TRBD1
CASNQATGVEQYF
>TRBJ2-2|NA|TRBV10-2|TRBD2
CASTSGTNTGELFF
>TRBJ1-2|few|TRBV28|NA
CASRPTGNYGYTF
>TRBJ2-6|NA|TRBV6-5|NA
CASSYSGTSGANVLTF
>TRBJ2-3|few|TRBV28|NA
CASRRADTQYF
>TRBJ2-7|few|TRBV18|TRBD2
CASSPHSGSPYEQYF
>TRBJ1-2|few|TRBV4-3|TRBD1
CASSQGRQGNGYTF
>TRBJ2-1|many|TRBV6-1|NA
CASSYPDNEQFF
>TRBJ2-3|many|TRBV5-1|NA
CASSLSGVGADTQYF
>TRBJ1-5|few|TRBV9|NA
CASSVEGGPQHF
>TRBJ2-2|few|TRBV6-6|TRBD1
CASTPGGGELFF
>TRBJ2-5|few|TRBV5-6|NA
CASSLPSQYF
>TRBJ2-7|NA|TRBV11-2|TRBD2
CASSLAGTSNYEQYF
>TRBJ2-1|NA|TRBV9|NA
CASSAGTGGKRDYNEQFF
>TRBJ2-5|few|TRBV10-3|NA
CAISESKETQYF
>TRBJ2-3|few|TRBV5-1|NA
CASSPASSTDTQYF
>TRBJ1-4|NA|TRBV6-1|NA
CASSATWTNEKLFF
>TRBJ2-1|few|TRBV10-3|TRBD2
CAISEPTGTSGQEQFF
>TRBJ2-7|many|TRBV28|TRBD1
CASSSGTGWLDEQYF
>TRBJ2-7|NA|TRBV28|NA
CASQEKGYYEQYF
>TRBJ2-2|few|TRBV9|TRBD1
CASIRQGAPTGGSGELFF
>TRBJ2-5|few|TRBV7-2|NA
CASSLVGGETQYF
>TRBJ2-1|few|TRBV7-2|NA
CASSLAHSSYNEQFF
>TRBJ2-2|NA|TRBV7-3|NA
CASSLTGGTGELFF
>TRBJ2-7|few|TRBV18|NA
CASSPVGNSYEQYF
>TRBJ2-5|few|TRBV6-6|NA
CASSYSVARETQYF
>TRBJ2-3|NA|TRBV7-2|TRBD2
CASSRSSRGVDTQYF
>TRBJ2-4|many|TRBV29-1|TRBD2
CSVVPGGAGAKNIQYF
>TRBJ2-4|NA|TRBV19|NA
CASSISQAGKNIQYF
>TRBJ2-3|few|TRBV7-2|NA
CASSLAHGLDTQYF
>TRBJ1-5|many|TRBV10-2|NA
CASSLSINQPQHF
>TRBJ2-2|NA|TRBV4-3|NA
CASSQDRLHTGELFF
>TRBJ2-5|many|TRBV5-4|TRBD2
CASSSAGGVFGTQYF
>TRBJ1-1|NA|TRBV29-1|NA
CSVDRGSEAFF
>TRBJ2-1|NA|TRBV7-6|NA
CASSRSPGNNEQFF
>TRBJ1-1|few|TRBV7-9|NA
CASSLGSRSYTGEAFF
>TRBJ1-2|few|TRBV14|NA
CASSPRGGAGAIYGYTF
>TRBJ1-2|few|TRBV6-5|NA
CASKDGGLGYTF
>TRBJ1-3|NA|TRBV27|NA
CASSRQSRGNTIYF
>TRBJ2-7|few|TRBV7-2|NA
CASSSRGSANEQYF
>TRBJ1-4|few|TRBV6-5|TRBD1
CASRLDGTGRGKLFF
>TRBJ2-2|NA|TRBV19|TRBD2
CASSAAGARTGELFF
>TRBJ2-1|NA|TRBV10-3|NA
CAIASQGLWDEQFF
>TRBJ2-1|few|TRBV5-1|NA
CASSLGHSNNEQFF
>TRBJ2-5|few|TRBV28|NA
CASSLTFAETQYF
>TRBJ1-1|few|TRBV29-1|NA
CSVDRGGTEAFF
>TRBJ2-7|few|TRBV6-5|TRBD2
CASRGAGGGYEQYF
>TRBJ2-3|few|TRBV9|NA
CASSPTLRQAAIMQYF
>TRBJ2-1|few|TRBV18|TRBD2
CASSPMTSGTLTDNEQFF
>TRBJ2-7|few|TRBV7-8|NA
CASSLAENSYEQYF